This T cell receptor (beta chain) was recorded in a study of shared clonotypes between healthy human individuals. Positively selected for CCR7, the CD45RO-negative cells used as naive CD8 cells excluded terminally differentiated effector memory CD45RA+ cells. Germline V gene data show CDR1 as KGHSH and CDR2 as LQKENI. The CDR3 totals 13 residues. V lost 8 bases and J lost 0; bases outside the gene matches: 3. TCRdb's table, derived via immunoSEQ multiplex PCR, lists solely in-frame clones and lacks some. Of some 2 million clones in the sample, less than 95% are singletons; the top ten hold roughly 1%.

J is TRBJ2-7 and V is TRBV18, with 8 nucleotides matching TRBD2. Sequenced: naive CD8+ T cells sorted from blood. The TCR sequence derives from a man between 18 and 29 years old in good health. For the CDR3, the DNA is TGTGCCAGCACCCGGGGGGGCTCCTACGAGCAGTACTTC. It is translated as CASTRGGSYEQYF.